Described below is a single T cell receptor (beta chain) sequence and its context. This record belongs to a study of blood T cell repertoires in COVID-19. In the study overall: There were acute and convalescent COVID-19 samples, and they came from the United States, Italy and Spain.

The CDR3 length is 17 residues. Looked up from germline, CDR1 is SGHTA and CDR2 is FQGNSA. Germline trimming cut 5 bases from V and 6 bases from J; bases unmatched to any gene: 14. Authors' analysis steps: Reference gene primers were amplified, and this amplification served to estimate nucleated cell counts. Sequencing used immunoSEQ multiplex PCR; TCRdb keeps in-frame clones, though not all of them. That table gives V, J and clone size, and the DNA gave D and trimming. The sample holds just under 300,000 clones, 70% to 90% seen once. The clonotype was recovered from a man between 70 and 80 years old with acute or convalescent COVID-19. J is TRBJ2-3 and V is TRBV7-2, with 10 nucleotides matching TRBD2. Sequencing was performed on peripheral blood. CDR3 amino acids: CASSVQGSGRGHDTQYF. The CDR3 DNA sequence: TGTGCCAGCAGCGTTCAGGGGAGCGGGAGGGGGCACGATACGCAGTATTTT.